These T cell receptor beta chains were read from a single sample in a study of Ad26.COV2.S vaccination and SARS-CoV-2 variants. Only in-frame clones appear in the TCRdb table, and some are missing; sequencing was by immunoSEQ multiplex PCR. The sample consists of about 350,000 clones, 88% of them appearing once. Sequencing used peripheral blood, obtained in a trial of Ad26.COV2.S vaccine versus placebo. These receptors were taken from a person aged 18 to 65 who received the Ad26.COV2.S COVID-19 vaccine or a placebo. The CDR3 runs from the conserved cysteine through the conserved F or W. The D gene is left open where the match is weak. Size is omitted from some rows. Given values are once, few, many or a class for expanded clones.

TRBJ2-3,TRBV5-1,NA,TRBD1,TGCGCCAGCAGCGCCCCAACCGGGACAGGGGGACAAGATACGCAGTATTTT,CASSAPTGTGGQDTQYF
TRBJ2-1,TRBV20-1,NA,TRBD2,TGCAGTGCTAGTGTGGGAGGGCCGAATGAGCAGTTCTTC,CSASVGGPNEQFF
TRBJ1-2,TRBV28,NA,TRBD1,TGTGCCAGCAGTTCACCACGACAGGGCTATGGCTACACCTTC,CASSSPRQGYGYTF
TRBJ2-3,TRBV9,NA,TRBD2,TGTGCCAGCAGCCCCTGGGGCGGGGGGTACACAGATACGCAGTATTTT,CASSPWGGGYTDTQYF
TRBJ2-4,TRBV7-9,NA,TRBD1,TGTGCCAGCAGCCTACTTAACAATCCGGGACAGGGGACCAAAAACATTCAGTACTTC,CASSLLNNPGQGTKNIQYF
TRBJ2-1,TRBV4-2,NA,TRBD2,TGTGCCAGCAGCCAAGGGCTGAGCGGGAGACGGACCGCCTACAATGAGCAGTTCTTC,CASSQGLSGRRTAYNEQFF
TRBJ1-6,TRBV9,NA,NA,TGTGCCAGCAGCGTAGACTGGGACACATATAATTCACCCCTCCACTTT,CASSVDWDTYNSPLHF
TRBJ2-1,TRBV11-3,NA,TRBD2,TGTGCCAGCAGCTACGGGGCGGGAGGGAGCTCCTACAATGAGCAGTTCTTC,CASSYGAGGSSYNEQFF
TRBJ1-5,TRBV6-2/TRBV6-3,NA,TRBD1,TGTGCCAGCAGTTACAGGGGACAGAGCAATCAGCCCCAGCATTTT,CASSYRGQSNQPQHF
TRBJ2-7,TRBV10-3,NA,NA,TGTGCCATCACGGACAGCTCCTACGAGCAGTACTTC,CAITDSSYEQYF
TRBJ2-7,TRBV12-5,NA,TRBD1,TGTGCTAGTGGACCAGGACAGGGGTACGAGCAGTACTTC,CASGPGQGYEQYF
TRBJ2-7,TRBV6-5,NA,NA,TGTGCCAGCACTCTAAGTGGCACACCCTACGAGCAGTACTTC,CASTLSGTPYEQYF
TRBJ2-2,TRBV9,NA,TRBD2,TGTGCCAGTCGACTAGCGGCGAACACCGGGGAGCTGTTTTTT,CASRLAANTGELFF
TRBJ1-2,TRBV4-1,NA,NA,TGCGCCAGCAGCCAAATTATTAACAGGGCAAAGGGCTACACCTTC,CASSQIINRAKGYTF
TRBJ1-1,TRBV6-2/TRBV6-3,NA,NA,TGTGCCAGCAGTTACAACCCGGGCACTGAAGCTTTCTTT,CASSYNPGTEAFF
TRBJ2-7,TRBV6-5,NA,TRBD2,TGTGCCAGCAGTCGAGGGAGGGGCTACGAGCAGTACTTC,CASSRGRGYEQYF
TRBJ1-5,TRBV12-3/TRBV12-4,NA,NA,TGTGCCAGCAGTTTTCGGCGTCAGCCCCAGCATTTT,CASSFRRQPQHF
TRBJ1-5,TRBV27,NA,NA,TGTGCCAGCAGTTTATTCCCGTATAGCAATCAGCCCCAGCATTTT,CASSLFPYSNQPQHF
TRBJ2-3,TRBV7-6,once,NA,TGTGCCAGCAGCTTAGCGCAGCGGGCAGATACGCAGTATTTT,CASSLAQRADTQYF
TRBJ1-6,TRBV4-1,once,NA,TGCGCCAGCAGCCATGTTGGGAGACTTGGGAATTCACCCCTCCACTTT,CASSHVGRLGNSPLHF
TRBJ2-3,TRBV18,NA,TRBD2,TGTGCCAGCTCACCACCTCCTAGCGGGGTGGGCACAGATACGCAGTATTTT,CASSPPPSGVGTDTQYF
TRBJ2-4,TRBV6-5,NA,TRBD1,TGTGCCAGCAGGCCGACAGGGACCAACATTCAGTACTTC,CASRPTGTNIQYF
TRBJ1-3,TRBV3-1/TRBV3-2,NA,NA,TGTGCCAGCAGCCATTCGGCCACTAGCTCTGGAAACACCATATATTTT,CASSHSATSSGNTIYF
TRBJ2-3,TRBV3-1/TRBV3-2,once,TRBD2,TGTGCCAGCAGCCGGGGGAGCGGGGGGGTTAGTAGCACAGATACGCAGTATTTT,CASSRGSGGVSSTDTQYF
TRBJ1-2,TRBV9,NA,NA,TGTGCCAGCAGCAGGGGAGGGATAGCTAACTATGGCTACACCTTC,CASSRGGIANYGYTF
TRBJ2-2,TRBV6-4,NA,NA,TGTGCCAGCAAAATGGGGGCGAACACCGGGGAGCTGTTTTTT,CASKMGANTGELFF
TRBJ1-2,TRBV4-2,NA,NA,TGTGCCAGCAGCCAAGATGCCAGGGCTCCGGATGGCTACACCTTC,CASSQDARAPDGYTF
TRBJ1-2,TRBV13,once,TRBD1,TGTGCCAGCAGCCCCCGGACAGGGTTTCGGGATGGCTACACCTTC,CASSPRTGFRDGYTF
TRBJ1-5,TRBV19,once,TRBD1,TGTGCCAGTACACGACAGGGGACGGCCCAGCATTTT,CASTRQGTAQHF
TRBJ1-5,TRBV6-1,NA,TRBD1,TGTGCCAGCAGTGAAGTCAGGGGGCGGCAGCCCCAGCATTTT,CASSEVRGRQPQHF
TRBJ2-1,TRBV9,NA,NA,TGTGCCAGCAGCGTTGGTGGGGACACCTACAATGAGCAGTTCTTC,CASSVGGDTYNEQFF
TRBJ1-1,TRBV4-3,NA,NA,TGCGCCAGCAGCCAAGGCCTTGGAACTATGAACACTGAAGCTTTCTTT,CASSQGLGTMNTEAFF
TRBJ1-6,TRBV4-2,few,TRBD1,TGTGCCAGCAGCCAGAGACAGGGCCCTCCTAATTCACCCCTCCACTTT,CASSQRQGPPNSPLHF
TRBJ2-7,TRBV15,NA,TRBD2,TGTGCCACCAGCCGGGGGGGGGTTAGTTACGAGCAGTACTTC,CATSRGGVSYEQYF
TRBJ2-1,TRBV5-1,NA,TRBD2,TGCGCCAGCAGCTCAACTAGCGGAGGAGGTGAGCAGTTCTTC,CASSSTSGGGEQFF
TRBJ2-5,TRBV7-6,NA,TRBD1,TGTGCCAGCAGCTTTACAGGGGTCGGAGAGACCCAGTACTTC,CASSFTGVGETQYF
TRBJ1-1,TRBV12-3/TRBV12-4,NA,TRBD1,TGTGCCACCAATGTGGAAGGGGGCCCTGAAGCTTTCTTT,CATNVEGGPEAFF
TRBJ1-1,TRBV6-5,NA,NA,TGTGCCAGCAGTTACTCCGACAAAATCGGAGCTTTCTTT,CASSYSDKIGAFF
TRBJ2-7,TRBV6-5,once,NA,TGTGCCAGCAGTCCGGCGGTAGTTTACGAGCAGTACTTC,CASSPAVVYEQYF
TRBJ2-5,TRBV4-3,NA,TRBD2,TGCGCCAGCAGCCAAGGGAGCGGGGGAAGAAGAGAGACCCAGTACTTC,CASSQGSGGRRETQYF
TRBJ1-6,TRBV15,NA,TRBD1,TGTGCCACCAGCAGAGATGTGGGACAGGGGATCCTCCTCCACTTT,CATSRDVGQGILLHF
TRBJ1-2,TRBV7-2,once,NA,TGTGCCAGCAGCTTAGAGGGGGGCTATGGCTACACCTTC,CASSLEGGYGYTF
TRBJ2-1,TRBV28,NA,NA,TGTGCCAGCAGTTCCGAATGGGAGCAGTTCTTC,CASSSEWEQFF
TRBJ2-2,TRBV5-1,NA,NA,TGCGCCAGCAGCCCGGGGGTCAGGGCGAACACCGGGGAGCTGTTTTTT,CASSPGVRANTGELFF
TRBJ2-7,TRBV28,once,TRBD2,TGTGCCAGCAGTTTCGGGCGGGGGGACTACGAGCAGTACTTC,CASSFGRGDYEQYF
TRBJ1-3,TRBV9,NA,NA,TGTGCCAGCAGCGCCCTCATGGATCATGGAAACACCATATATTTT,CASSALMDHGNTIYF
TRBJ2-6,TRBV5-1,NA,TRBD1,TGCGCCAGCAGCTCGGACAGGGGTGGTTCTGGGGCCAACGTCCTGACTTTC,CASSSDRGGSGANVLTF
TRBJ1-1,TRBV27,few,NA,TGTGCCAGCAGCTGGACGGTGAACACTGAAGCTTTCTTT,CASSWTVNTEAFF